Listed here is a single TCR beta chain. Its target is not known. Trimming shortened V by 0 bases and J by 2 bases, and 14 bases separated the two germline ends. The germline CDR1 and CDR2 sequences are SGHRS and YFSETQ. The CDR3 is made up of 16 amino acids. The data stem from a study of cytomegalovirus exposure and HLA in healthy donors. Regarding the study as a whole: A later analysis linked a missense variant in DCLRE1C to the trimming of TCR beta V and J genes. On later analysis, the bulk of CMV-associated TCR beta chains appeared to be HLA-restricted. For presence/absence analyses, sequencing depth was assumed to be roughly uniform across donors.

Use of 60 Vbeta and 13 Jbeta primers characterized the PCR. This table comes from immunoSEQ multiplex PCR, and its TCRdb copy is limited to in-frame clones, with some not included. The profile covers 100,000 to 140,000 clones, with 73% appearing a single time and about 8% taken by the ten largest. Sequenced input: PBMCs. This chain connects TRBV5-1 to TRBJ2-5, with D unresolved. The receptor comes from a young man in good health and CMV-seronegative. The CDR3 reads CASSLEPLVGQETQYF. Here the CDR3 DNA reads TGCGCCAGCAGCTTGGAGCCTCTAGTCGGTCAAGAGACCCAGTACTTC.